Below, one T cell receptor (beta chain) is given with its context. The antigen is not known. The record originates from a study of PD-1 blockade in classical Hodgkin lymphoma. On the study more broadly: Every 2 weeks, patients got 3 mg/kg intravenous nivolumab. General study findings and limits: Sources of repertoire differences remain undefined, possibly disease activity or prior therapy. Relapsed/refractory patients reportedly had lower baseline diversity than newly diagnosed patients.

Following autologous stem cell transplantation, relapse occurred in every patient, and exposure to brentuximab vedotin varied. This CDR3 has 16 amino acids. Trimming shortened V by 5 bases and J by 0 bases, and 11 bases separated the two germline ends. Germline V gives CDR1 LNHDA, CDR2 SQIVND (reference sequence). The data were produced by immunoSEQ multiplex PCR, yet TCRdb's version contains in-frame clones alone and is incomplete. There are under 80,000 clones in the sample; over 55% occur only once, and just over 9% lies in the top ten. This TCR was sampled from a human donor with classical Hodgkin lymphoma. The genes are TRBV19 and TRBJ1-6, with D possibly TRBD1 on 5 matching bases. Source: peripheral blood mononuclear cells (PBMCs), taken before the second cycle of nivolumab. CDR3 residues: CASSPHRSSYNSPLHF. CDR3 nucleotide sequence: TGTGCCAGTAGTCCCCACAGGAGCTCCTATAATTCACCCCTCCACTTT.